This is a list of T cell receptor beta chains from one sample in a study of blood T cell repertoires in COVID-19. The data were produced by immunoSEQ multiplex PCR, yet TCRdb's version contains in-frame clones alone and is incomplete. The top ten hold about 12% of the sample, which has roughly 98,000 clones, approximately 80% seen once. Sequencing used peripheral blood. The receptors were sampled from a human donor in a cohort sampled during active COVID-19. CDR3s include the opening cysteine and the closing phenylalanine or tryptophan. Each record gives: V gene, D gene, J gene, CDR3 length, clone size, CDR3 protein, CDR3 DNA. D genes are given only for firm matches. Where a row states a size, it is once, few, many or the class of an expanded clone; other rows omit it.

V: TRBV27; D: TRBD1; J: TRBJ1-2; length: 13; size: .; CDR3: CASRPSGGWGYTF; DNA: TGTGCCAGCAGACCCTCAGGGGGTTGGGGCTACACCTTC
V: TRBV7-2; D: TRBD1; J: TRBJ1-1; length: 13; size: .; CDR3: CASRPTGRSEAFF; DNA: TGTGCCAGCAGGCCGACAGGGAGGAGTGAAGCTTTCTTT
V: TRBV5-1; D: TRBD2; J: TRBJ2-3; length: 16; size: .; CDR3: CASSIASGGRTDTQYF; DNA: TGCGCCAGCAGCATCGCTAGCGGGGGGCGGACAGATACGCAGTATTTT
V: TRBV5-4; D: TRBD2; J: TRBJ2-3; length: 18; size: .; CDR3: CASGEGTSGYPSTDTQYF; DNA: TGTGCCAGCGGCGAAGGGACTAGCGGGTATCCTAGCACAGATACGCAGTATTTT
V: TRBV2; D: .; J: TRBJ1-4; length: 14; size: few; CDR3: CASSDYSRGEKLFF; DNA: TGTGCCAGCAGTGATTATAGTAGGGGTGAAAAACTGTTTTTT
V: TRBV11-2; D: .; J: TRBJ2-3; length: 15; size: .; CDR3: CASSLVGGRPDTQYF; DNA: TGTGCCAGCAGCTTAGTGGGGGGGCGCCCAGATACGCAGTATTTT
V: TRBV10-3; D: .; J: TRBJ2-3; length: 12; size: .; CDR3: CAISESTDTQYF; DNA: TGTGCCATCAGTGAATCTACAGATACGCAGTATTTT
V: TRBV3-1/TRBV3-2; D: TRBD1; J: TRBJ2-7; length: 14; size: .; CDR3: CASSGRDRNYEQYF; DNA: TGTGCCAGCAGCGGTAGGGACAGAAACTACGAGCAGTACTTC
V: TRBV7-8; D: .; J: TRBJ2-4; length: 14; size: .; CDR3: CASSYLGPGNIQYF; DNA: TGTGCCAGCAGCTACTTAGGCCCGGGAAACATTCAGTACTTC
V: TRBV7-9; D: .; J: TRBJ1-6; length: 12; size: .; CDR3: CASSGGGSPLHF; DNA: TGTGCCAGCAGTGGCGGGGGCTCACCCCTCCACTTT
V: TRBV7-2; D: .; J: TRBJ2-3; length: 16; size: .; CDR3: CASSTTRLPGFGTQYF; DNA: TGTGCCAGCAGCACTACCCGTCTTCCGGGGTTCGGTACGCAGTATTTT
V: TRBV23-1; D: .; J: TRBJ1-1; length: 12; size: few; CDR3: CASSQREGVAFF; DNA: TGCGCCAGCAGTCAAAGGGAGGGGGTAGCTTTCTTT
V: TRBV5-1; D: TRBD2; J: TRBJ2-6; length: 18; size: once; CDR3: CASSWGGGASSGANVLTF; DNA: TGCGCCAGCAGCTGGGGCGGGGGGGCTAGCTCTGGGGCCAACGTCCTGACTTTC
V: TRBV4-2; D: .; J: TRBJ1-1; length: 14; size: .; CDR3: CASSQGTVNTEAFF; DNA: TGTGCCAGCAGCCAAGGGACAGTGAACACTGAAGCTTTCTTT
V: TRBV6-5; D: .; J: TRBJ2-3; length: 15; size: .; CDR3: CASRLQAGATDTQYF; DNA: TGTGCCAGCAGATTACAGGCTGGGGCCACAGATACGCAGTATTTT
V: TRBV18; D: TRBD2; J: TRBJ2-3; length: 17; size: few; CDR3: CASSPPMWRGSTDTQYF; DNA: TGTGCCAGCTCACCGCCGATGTGGCGGGGGAGCACAGATACGCAGTATTTT
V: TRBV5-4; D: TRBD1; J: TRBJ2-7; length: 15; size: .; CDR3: CASSLGTGIWDEQYF; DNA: TGTGCCAGCAGCTTGGGGACAGGGATTTGGGACGAGCAGTACTTC
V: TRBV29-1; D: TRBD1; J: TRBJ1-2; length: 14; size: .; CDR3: CSADPGGANYGYTF; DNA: TGCAGCGCAGATCCAGGGGGAGCTAACTATGGCTACACCTTC
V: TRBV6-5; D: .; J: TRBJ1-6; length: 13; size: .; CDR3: CASQGSGNSPLHF; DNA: TGTGCCAGCCAGGGGTCAGGTAATTCACCCCTCCACTTT
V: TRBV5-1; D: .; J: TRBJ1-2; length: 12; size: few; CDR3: CASSLESYGYTF; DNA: TGCGCCAGCAGCTTGGAGAGCTATGGCTACACCTTC
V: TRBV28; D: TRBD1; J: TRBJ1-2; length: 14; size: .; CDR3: CASSSSTGPGGYTF; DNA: TGTGCCAGCAGTTCCTCGACAGGGCCGGGGGGCTACACCTTC
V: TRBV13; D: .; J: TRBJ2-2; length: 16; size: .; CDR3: CASSTAGGPNTGELFF; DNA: TGTGCCAGCAGCACAGCCGGAGGACCTAACACCGGGGAGCTGTTTTTT
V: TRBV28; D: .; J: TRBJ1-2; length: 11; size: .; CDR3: CASSYLGGYTF; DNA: TGTGCCAGCAGCTACTTGGGGGGATACACCTTC
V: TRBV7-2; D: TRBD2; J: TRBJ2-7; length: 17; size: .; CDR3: CASSLAGVGLAGREQYF; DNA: TGTGCCAGCAGCTTAGCGGGGGTTGGACTAGCGGGGCGCGAGCAGTACTTC
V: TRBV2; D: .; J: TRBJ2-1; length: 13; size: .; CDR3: CASRWRVPNEQFF; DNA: TGTGCCAGCAGGTGGAGGGTTCCGAATGAGCAGTTCTTC
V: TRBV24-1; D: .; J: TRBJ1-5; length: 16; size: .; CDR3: CATSDPTTGGSQPQHF; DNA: TGTGCCACCAGTGATCCAACGACGGGGGGCAGTCAGCCCCAGCATTTT
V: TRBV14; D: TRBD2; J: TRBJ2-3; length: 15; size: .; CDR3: CASSRASGGADTQYF; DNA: TGTGCCAGCAGCCGGGCTAGCGGGGGGGCAGATACGCAGTATTTT